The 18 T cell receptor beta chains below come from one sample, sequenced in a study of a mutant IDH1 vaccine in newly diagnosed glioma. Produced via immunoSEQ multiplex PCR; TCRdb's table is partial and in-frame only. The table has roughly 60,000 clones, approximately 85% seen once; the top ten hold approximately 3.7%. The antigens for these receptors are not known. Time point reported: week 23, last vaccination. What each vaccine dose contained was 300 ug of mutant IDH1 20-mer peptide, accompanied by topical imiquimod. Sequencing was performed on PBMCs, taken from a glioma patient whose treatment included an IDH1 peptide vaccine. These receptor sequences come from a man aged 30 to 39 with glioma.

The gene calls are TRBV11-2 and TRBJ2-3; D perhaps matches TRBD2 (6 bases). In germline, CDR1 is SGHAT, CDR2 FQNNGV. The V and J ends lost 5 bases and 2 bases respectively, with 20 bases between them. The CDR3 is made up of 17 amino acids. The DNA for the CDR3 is TGTGCCAGCAGCCCCTTTGGGACGGGGGAGACCACAGATACGCAGTATTTT. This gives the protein CASSPFGTGETTDTQYF. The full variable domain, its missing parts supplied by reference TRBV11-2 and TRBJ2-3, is EAGVAQSPRYKIIEKRQSVAFWCNPISGHATLYWYQQILGQGPKLLIQFQNNGVVDDSQLPKDRFSAERLKGVDSTLKIQPAKLEDSAVYLCASSPFGTGETTDTQYFGPGTRLTVL.

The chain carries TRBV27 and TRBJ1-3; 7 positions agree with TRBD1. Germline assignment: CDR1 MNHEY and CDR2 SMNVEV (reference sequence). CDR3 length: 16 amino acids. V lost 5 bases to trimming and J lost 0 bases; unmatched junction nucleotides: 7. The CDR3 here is CASSRLPGGSGNTIYF. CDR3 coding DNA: TGTGCCAGCAGTCGCCTTCCAGGGGGCTCTGGAAACACCATATATTTT.

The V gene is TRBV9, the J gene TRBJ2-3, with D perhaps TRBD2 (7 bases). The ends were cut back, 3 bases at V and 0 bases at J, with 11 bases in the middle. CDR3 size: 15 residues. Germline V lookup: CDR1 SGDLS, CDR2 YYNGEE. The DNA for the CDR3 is TGTGCCAGCAGCGCATCGGGGGGCAGCACAGATACGCAGTATTTT. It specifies CASSASGGSTDTQYF.

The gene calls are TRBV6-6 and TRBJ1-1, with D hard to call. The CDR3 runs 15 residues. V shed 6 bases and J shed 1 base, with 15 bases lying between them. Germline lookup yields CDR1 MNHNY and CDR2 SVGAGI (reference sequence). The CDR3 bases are TGTGCCAGCAGATACGGAATTACAAGGAACACTGAAGCTTTCTTT. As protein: CASRYGITRNTEAFF.

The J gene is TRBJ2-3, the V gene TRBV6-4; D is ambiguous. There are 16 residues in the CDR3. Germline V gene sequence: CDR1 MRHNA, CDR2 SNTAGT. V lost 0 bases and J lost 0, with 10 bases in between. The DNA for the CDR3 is TGTGCCAGCAGTGACTCGTGGGGTTCTAGCACAGATACGCAGTATTTT. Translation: CASSDSWGSSTDTQYF.

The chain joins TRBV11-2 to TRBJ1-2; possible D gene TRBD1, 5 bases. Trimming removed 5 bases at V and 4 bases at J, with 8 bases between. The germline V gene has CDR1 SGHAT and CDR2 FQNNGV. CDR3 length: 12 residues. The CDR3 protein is CASSTTGYGYTF. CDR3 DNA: TGTGCCAGCAGCACAACAGGCTATGGCTACACCTTC. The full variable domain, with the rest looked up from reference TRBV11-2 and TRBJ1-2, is EAGVAQSPRYKIIEKRQSVAFWCNPISGHATLYWYQQILGQGPKLLIQFQNNGVVDDSQLPKDRFSAERLKGVDSTLKIQPAKLEDSAVYLCASSTTGYGYTFGSGTRLTVV.

DNA for the CDR3: TGCGCCAGCAGCTTGGTGGGGGGGCCAGTCCATGAGCAGTTCTTC. Its translation is CASSLVGGPVHEQFF. The chain has TRBV5-1 and TRBJ2-1; D may be TRBD2 (7 bases). V was clipped by 0 bases and J by 8 bases, with 15 bases between them. The CDR3 runs to 15 residues. CDR1 is SGHRS and CDR2 is YFSETQ in the germline V gene.

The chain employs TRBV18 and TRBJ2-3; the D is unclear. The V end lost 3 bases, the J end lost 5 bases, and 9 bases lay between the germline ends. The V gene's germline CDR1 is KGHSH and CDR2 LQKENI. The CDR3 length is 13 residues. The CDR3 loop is CASSPPLGDTQYF. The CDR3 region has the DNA TGTGCCAGCTCACCCCCCCTGGGAGATACGCAGTATTTT. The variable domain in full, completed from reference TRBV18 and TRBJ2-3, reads NAGVMQNPRHLVRRRGQEARLRCSPMKGHSHVYWYRQLPEEGLKFMVYLQKENIIDESGMPKERFSAEFPKEGPSILRIQQVVRGDSAAYFCASSPPLGDTQYFGPGTRLTVL.

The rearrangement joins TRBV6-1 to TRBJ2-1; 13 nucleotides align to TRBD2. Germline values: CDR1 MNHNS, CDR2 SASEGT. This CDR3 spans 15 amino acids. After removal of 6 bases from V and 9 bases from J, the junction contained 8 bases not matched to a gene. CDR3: CASSELAGGRSEQFF. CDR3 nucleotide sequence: TGTGCCAGCAGCGAACTAGCGGGGGGGCGATCTGAGCAGTTCTTC.

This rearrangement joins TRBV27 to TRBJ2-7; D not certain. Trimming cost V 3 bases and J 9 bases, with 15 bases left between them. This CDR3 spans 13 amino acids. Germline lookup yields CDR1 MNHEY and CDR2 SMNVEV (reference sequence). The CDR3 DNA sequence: TGTGCCAGCAGTTTCCTCGGCAGTCTGGGGCAGTACTTC. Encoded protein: CASSFLGSLGQYF.

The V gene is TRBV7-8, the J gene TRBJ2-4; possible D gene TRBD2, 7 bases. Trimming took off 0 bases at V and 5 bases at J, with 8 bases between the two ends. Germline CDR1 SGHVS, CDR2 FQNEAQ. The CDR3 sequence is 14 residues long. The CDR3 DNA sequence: TGTGCCAGCAGCTTAGCGGGGGGGCAAAACATTCAGTACTTC. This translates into CASSLAGGQNIQYF.

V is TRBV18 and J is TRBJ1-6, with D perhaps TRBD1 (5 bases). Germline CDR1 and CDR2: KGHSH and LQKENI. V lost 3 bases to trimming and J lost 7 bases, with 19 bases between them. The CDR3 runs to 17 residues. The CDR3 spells CASSPFAGPFGNSPLHF. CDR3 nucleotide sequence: TGTGCCAGCTCACCCTTTGCAGGGCCATTTGGGAATTCACCCCTCCACTTT.

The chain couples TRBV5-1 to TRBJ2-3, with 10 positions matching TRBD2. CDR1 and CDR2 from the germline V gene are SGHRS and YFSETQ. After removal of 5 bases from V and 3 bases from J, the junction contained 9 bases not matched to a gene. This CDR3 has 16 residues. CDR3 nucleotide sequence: TGCGCCAGCAGAATGAGCCTAGCGGGGGTTACAGATACGCAGTATTTT. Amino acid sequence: CASRMSLAGVTDTQYF.

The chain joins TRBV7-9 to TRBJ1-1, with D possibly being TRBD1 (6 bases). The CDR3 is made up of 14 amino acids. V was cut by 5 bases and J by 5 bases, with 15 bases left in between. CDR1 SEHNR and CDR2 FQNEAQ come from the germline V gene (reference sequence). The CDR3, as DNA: TGTGCCAGCAGCCATGCAGGGGAGATAACTGAAGCTTTCTTT. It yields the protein CASSHAGEITEAFF.

The CDR3 sequence: CASSLGRMNTGELFF. The CDR3 region has the DNA TGTGCCAGCAGCTTGGGGCGGATGAACACCGGGGAGCTGTTTTTT. The gene calls are TRBV7-9 and TRBJ2-2; D perhaps matches TRBD1 (5 bases). Germline-derived CDR1 and CDR2 are SEHNR and FQNEAQ (reference sequence). V lost 3 bases, J lost 1 base, and 9 bases lay in between. The CDR3 covers 15 residues.

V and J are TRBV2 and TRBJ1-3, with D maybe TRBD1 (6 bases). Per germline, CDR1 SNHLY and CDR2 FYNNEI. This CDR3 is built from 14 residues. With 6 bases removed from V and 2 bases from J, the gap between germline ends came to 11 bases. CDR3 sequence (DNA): TGTGCCAGCAGAACCACAGGGACTGGAAACACCATATATTTT. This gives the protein CASRTTGTGNTIYF.

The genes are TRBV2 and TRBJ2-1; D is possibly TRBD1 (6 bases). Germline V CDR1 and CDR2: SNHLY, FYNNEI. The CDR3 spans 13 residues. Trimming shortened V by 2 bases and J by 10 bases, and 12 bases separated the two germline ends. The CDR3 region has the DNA TGTGCCAGCAGTGAACAAGGGGGATCCGAGCAGTTCTTC. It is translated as CASSEQGGSEQFF.

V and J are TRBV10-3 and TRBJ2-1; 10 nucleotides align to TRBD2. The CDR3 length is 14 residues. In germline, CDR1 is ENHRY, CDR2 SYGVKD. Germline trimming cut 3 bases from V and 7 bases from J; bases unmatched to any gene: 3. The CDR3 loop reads CAISEAGGTNEQFF. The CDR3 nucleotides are TGTGCCATCAGTGAAGCGGGGGGGACGAATGAGCAGTTCTTC.